The present TCR beta chain was sequenced within a study of identical twins (dated by TCRdb to about 2016). Background on the whole study: To test whether fetal clonotypes persist, this study deep-sequenced TCR alpha and beta repertoires from monozygotic twins, from unrelated adults of various ages, and from cord blood. To rule out contamination, the twin experiments were replicated at different times with different library preparation protocols. On the study overall, not on this receptor specifically: Zero-insertion analyses could be partly confounded by invariant T cells such as MAIT and iNKT, although diverse VJ usage argued against such confounding for most clonotypes. Conclusions relied on cross-sectional statistical analysis, since the same donors could not be followed over many years. Abundant cord blood beta clonotypes had fewer insertions, young adult naive repertoires showed a similar but weaker trend, and memory repertoires showed no such trend. Recombination models systematically underestimated out-of-frame TCR alpha sharing in monozygotic twins but agreed with sharing between unrelated individuals. The excess sharing between twins in beta out-of-frame sequences was weaker because fewer shared sequences reduced the signal-to-noise ratio. Compared with coincidental sharing between unrelated individuals, out-of-frame TCR alpha sequences shared between twins had an excess of sequences with low generation probability.

Regarding this clonotype: It lacks a known antigen. Nothing much larger sits one base from this clone, and base qualities are not available.

The CDR3, cysteine through phenylalanine, is 14 amino acids long. Here the CDR3 DNA is all that survives: 42 bases in frame from base 1. Trimming takes 5 bases from V and 5 bases from J, and the germline ends sit 14 bases apart. CDR1 SEHNR and CDR2 FQNEAQ are derived from the germline V gene (reference sequence). Library preparation employed 5' RACE. The sequencer was an Illumina HiSeq 2000. A universal primer binding site was introduced by template switching, and a unique molecular identifier was present in the final cDNA, enabling accurate counting of TCR cDNA molecules. First-strand cDNA for TCR alpha and beta chains was synthesized from specific primers in the conserved constant-segment region. To control for contamination, each cDNA library was double barcoded with a SMART-Mk sample barcode plus Illumina barcodes. Two successive PCR steps introduced TruSeq adapter sequences along with Illumina sample barcodes. The TCR alpha and beta cDNA libraries were sequenced on the Illumina HiSeq platform using custom primers. On the study's bioinformatics: MiGEC was used to process raw reads and extract unique molecular identifiers, and MiXCR was used to find CDR3 positions. For each individual, recombination models were inferred using an EM algorithm with the repgenHMM and IGoR tools. Shared clonotypes were analyzed with the tcR package in R, and sharing was normalized by the product of cloneset sizes. To study raw recombination without the effects of thymic and clonal selection, out-of-frame nonproductive sequences were analyzed. The public sequencing data were trimmed at Q25 with fastp and processed into clonotypes with MiXCR by TCRdb, which kept only in-frame beta chains. CDR3 protein sequences are deduplicated, and each keeps its most common genes and DNA. V and J calls and clone size were set by TCRdb, not the authors. This sample comprises some 500,000 distinct CDR3 sequences, 12% to 15% of them detected only once. The ten largest clones take up approximately 0.52% of the sample.

Every donor was a healthy Caucasian. Three pairs of female monozygotic twins, all aged roughly 18 to 30 years, made up the twin cohort. Positive isolation kits from Invitrogen were used to isolate the CD4+ and CD8+ T cell populations. The sample also formed part of further work on yellow fever vaccine responses in identical twins. As the second study states: According to the authors, the vaccine-induced T cell response in identical twins seemed to be partly convergent and partly specific to each individual. The study precisely tracked vaccine-responding T cell clones in identical twins.

The rearranged chain carries TRBV7-9 and TRBJ2-3, with the D segment possibly TRBD1 or TRBD2, each aligning over 5 bases. Sequenced material: CD4+ T cells sorted from blood. The sequence came from a woman under 30 in good health. The nucleotide sequence is given as TGTGCCAGCAGCCCCATGGGGACGCAAGATACGCAGTATTTT. Its amino acids are CASSPMGTQDTQYF.